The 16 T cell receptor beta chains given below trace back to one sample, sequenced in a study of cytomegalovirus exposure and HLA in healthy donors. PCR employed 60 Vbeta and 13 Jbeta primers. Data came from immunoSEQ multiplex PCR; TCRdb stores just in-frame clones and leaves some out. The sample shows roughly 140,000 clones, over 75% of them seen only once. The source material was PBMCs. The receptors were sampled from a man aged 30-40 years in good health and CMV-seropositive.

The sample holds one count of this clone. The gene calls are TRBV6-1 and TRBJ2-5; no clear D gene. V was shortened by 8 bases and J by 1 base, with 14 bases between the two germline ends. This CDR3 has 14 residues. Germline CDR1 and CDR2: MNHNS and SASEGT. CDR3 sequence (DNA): TGTGCCAGCCGACCCAGACTGCTCCAAGAGACCCAGTACTTC. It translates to CASRPRLLQETQYF.

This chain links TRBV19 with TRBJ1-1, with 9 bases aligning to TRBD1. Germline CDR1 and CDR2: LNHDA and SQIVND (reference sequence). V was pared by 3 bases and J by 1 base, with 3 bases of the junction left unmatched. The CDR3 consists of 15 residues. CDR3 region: CASSIVTGGNTEAFF. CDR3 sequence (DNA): TGTGCCAGTAGTATCGTGACAGGGGGGAACACTGAAGCTTTCTTT.

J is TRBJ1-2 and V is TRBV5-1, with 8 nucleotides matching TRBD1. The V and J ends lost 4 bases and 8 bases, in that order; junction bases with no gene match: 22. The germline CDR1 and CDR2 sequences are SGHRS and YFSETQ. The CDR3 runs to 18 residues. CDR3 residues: CASSGKLLPSGGEGGYTF. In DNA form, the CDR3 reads TGCGCCAGCAGCGGTAAACTACTTCCTTCAGGGGGCGAAGGAGGCTACACCTTC.

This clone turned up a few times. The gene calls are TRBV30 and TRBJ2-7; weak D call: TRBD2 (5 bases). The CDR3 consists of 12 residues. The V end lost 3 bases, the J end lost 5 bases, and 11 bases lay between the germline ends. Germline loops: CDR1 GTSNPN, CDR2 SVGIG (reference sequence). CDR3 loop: CAWSQDWDEQYF. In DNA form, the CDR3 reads TGTGCCTGGAGCCAGGACTGGGACGAGCAGTACTTC.

For the CDR3, the DNA is TGCAGCGGCGAAACTAGCGGGGGTACCGGGGAGCTGTTTTTT. It translates to CSGETSGGTGELFF. The chain carries TRBV29-1 and TRBJ2-2; 11 bases line up with TRBD2. CDR1 and CDR2 (germline): SQVTM, ANQGSEA. This CDR3 has 14 amino acids. V dropped 7 bases and J dropped 5; count of bases not matched to a gene: 6.

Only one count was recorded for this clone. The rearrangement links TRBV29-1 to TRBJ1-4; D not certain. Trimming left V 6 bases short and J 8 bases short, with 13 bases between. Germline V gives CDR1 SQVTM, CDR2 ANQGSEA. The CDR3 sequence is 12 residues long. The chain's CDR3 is CSVESFGEKLFF. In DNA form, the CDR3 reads TGCAGCGTGGAGTCGTTCGGGGAAAAACTGTTTTTT.

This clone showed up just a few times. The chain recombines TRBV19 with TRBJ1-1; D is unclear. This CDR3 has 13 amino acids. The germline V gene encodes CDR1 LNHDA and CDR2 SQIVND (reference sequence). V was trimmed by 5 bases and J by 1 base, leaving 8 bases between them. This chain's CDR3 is CASSDGGNTEAFF. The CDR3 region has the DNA TGTGCCAGTAGTGACGGCGGGAACACTGAAGCTTTCTTT.

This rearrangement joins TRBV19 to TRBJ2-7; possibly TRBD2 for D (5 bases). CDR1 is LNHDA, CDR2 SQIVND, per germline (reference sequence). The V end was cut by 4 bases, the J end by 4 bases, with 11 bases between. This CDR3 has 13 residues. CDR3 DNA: TGTGCCAGTAGTAAGAGGGAAAGATACGAGCAGTACTTC. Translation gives CASSKRERYEQYF.

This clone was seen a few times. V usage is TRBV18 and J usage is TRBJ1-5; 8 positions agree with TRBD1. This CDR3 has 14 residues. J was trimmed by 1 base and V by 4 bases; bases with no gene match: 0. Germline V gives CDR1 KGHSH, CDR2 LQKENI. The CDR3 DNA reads TGTGCCAGCTCACGGACAGGGAGCAATCAGCCCCAGCATTTT. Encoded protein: CASSRTGSNQPQHF.

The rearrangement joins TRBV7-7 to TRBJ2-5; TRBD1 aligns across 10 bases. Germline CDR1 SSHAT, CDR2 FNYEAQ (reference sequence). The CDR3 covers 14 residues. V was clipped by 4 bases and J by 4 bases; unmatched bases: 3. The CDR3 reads CASSSGQGGETQYF. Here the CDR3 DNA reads TGTGCCAGCAGCTCCGGACAGGGGGGAGAGACCCAGTACTTC. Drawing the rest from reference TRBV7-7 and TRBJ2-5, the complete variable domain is GAGVSQSPRYKVTKRGQDVTLRCDPISSHATLYWYQQALGQGPEFLTYFNYEAQPDKSGLPSDRFSAERPEGSISTLTIQRTEQRDSAMYRCASSSGQGGETQYFGPGTRLLVL.

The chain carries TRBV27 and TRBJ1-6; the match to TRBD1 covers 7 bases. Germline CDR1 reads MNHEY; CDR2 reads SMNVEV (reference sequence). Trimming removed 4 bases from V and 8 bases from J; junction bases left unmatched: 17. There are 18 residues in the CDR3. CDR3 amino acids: CASSSLGTEHTPDSPLHF. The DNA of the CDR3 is TGTGCCAGCAGTTCCCTCGGGACAGAACACACTCCGGATTCACCCCTCCACTTT.

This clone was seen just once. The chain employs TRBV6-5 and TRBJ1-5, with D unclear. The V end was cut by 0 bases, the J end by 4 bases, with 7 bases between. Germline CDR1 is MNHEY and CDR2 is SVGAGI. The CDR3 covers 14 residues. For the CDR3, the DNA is TGTGCCAGCAGTTACTCCAGGTCTAATCAGCCCCAGCATTTT. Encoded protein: CASSYSRSNQPQHF.

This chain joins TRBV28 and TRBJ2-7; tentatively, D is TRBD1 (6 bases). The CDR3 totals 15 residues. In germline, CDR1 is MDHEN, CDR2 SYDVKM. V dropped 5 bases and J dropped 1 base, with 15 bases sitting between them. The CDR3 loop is CASSVPGHSSYEQYF. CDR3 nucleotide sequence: TGTGCCAGCAGTGTCCCGGGACACTCGTCCTACGAGCAGTACTTC. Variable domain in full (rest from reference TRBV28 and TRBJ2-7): DVKVTQSSRYLVKRTGEKVFLECVQDMDHENMFWYRQDPGLGLRLIYFSYDVKMKEKGDIPEGYSVSREKKERFSLILESASTNQTSMYLCASSVPGHSSYEQYFGPGTRLTVT.

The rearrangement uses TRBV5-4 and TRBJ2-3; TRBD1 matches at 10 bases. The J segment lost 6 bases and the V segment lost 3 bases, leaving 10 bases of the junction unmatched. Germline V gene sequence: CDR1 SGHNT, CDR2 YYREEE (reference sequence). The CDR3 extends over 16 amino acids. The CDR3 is CASSYPTGGTSDTQYF. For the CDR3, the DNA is TGTGCCAGCAGCTATCCGACAGGGGGCACGTCGGATACGCAGTATTTT.

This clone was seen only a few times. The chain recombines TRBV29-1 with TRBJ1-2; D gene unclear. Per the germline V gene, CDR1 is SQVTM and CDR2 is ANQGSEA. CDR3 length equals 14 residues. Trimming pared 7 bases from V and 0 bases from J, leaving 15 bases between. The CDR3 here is CSDGKIPTNYGYTF. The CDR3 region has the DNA TGCAGCGACGGGAAAATCCCGACTAACTATGGCTACACCTTC.

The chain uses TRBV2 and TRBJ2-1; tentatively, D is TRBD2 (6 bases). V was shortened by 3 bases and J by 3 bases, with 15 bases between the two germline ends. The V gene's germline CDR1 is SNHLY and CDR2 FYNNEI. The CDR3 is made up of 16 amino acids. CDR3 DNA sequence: TGTGCCAGCAGTGAGGCTCGGCGGGAAATCTACAATGAGCAGTTCTTC. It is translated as CASSEARREIYNEQFF.